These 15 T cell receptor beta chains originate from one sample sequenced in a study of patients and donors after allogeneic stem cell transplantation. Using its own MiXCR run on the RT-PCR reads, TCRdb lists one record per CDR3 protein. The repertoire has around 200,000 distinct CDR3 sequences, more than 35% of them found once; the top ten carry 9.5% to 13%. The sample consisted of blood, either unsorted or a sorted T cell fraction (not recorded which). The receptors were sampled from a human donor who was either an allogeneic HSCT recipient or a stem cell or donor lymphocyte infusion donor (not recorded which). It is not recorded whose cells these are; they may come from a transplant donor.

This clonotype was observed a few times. CDR3: CASSESPGVGTEAFF. CDR3 DNA sequence: TGTGCCAGCAGTGAATCTCCAGGGGTAGGGACTGAAGCTTTCTTT. The chain employs TRBV25-1 and TRBJ1-1, with D perhaps TRBD1 (6 bases). Germline V gene sequence: CDR1 MGHDK, CDR2 SYGVNS. This CDR3 contains 15 residues. V was cut by 1 base and J by 5 bases, with 14 bases left in between.

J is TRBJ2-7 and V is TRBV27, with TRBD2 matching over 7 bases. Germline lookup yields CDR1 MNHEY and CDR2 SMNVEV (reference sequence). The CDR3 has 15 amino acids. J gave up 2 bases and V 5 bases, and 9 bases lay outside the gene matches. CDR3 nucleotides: TGTGCCAGCAGTCCCGGAGGGGCGGGGGCCTACGAGCAGTACTTC. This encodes CASSPGGAGAYEQYF.

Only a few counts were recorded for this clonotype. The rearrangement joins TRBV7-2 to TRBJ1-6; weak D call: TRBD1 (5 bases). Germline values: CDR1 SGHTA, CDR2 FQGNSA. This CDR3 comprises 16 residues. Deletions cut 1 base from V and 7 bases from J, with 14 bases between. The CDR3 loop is CASSLGGSGTNSPLHF. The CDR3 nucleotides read TGTGCCAGCAGCTTAGGTGGGTCGGGGACCAATTCACCCCTCCACTTT.

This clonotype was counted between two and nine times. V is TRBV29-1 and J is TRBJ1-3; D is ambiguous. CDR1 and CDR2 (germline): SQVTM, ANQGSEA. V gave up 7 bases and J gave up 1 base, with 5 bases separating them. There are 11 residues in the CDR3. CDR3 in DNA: TGCAGCGGTGGATCTGGAAACACCATATATTTT. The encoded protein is CSGGSGNTIYF. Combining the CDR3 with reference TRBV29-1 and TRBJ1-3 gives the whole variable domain SAVISQKPSRDICQRGTSLTIQCQVDSQVTMMFWYRQQPGQSLTLIATANQGSEATYESGFVIDKFPISRPNLTFSTLTVSNMSPEDSSIYLCSGGSGNTIYFGEGSWLTVV.

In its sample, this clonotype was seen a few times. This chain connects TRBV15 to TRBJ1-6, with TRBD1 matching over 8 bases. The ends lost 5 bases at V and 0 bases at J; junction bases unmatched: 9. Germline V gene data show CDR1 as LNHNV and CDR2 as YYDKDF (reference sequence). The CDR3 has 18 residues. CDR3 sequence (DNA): TGTGCCACCAGCCCTTCAGGGGGCAGCGGCTCCTATAATTCACCCCTCCACTTT. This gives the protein CATSPSGGSGSYNSPLHF.

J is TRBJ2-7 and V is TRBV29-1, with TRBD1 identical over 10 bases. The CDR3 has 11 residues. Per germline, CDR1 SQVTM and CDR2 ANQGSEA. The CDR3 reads CSGTGDYEQYF. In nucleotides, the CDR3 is TGCAGTGGGACAGGGGACTACGAGCAGTACTTC.

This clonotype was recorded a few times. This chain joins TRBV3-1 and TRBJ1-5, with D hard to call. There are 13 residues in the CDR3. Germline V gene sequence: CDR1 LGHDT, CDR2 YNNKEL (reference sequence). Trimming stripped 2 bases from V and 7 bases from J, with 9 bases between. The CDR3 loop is CASSQSLGQPQHF. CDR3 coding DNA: TGTGCCAGCAGCCAAAGCCTCGGGCAGCCCCAGCATTTT.

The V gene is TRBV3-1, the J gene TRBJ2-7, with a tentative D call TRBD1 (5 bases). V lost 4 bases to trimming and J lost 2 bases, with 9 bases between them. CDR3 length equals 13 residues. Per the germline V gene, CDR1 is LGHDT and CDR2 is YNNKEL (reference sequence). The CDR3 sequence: CASSRQPAYEQYF. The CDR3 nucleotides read TGTGCCAGCAGCCGACAGCCCGCCTACGAGCAGTACTTC.

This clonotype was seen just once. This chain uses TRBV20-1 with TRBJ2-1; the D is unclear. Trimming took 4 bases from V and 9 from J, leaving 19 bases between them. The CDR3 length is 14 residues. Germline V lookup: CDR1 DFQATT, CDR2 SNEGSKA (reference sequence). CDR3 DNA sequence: TGCAGTGCTACTCCTACGGCCCGAACAAGTGAGCAGTTCTTC. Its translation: CSATPTARTSEQFF.

CDR3 protein: CASSQGLAGAPYEQYF. In DNA, the CDR3 is TGTGCCAGCAGCCAAGGACTAGCGGGGGCTCCCTACGAGCAGTACTTC. The chain links TRBV14 to TRBJ2-7; TRBD2 aligns across 12 bases. This CDR3 has 16 residues. V was clipped by 1 base and J by 2 bases; unmatched bases: 3. Germline V gene sequence: CDR1 SGHDN, CDR2 FVKESK.

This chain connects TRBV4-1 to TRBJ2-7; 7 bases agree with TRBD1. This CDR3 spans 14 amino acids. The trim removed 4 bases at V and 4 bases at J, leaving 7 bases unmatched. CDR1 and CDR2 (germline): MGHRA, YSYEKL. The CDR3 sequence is CASSLIRDSYEQYF. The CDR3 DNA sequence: TGCGCCAGCAGCCTTATCCGGGACAGTTACGAGCAGTACTTC.

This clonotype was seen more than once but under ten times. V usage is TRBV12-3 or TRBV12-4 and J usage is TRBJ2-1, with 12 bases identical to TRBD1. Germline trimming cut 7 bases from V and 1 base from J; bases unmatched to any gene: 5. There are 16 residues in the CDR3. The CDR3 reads CASNVGQGASYNEQFF. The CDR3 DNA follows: TGTGCCAGCAATGTGGGACAGGGGGCTTCCTACAATGAGCAGTTCTTC.

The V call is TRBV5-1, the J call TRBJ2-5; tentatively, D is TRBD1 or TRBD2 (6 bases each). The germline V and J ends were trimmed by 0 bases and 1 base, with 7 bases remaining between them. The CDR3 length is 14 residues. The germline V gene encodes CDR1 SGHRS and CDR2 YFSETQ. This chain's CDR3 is CASSLEGGQETQYF. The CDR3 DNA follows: TGCGCCAGCAGCTTGGAGGGGGGCCAAGAGACCCAGTACTTC.

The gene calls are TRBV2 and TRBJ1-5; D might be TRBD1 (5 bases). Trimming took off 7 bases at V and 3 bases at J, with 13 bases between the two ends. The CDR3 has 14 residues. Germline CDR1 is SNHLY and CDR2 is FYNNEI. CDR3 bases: TGTGCCAGCACCACGGGACTTTCCAATCAGCCCCAGCATTTT. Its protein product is CASTTGLSNQPQHF. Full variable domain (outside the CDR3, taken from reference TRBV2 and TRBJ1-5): EPEVTQTPSHQVTQMGQEVILRCVPISNHLYFYWYRQILGQKVEFLVSFYNNEISEKSEIFDDQFSVERPDGSNFTLKIRSTKLEDSAMYFCASTTGLSNQPQHFGDGTRLSIL.

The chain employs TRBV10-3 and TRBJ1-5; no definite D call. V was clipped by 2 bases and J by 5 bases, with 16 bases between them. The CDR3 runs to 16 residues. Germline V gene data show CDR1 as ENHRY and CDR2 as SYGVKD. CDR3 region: CAISEGGPRPYQPQHF. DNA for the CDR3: TGTGCCATCAGTGAGGGTGGACCAAGACCTTATCAGCCCCAGCATTTT.